This T cell receptor beta chain originates from a study of cytomegalovirus exposure and HLA in healthy donors (TCRdb year 2017). Turning to the overall study: An earlier analysis of fewer than 750 of the donors reported under 300 Gb of sequence data and 90 million to 120 million unique TCR beta sequences obtained from around 170 million T cells. Roughly 300 gigabases of sequencing data and 70 million to 100 million unique TCR sequences made up an early release that covered under 750 HLA-typed donors. Of the 398 genotyped donors, approximately 80% fell in the genetic ancestry cluster associated with self-reported Caucasian donors. The study was designed to test whether signatures of past pathogen exposure could be identified by cataloging public T cell receptors. The study used immunosequencing to profile the T cell repertoires of under 700 subjects and linked those repertoires to cytomegalovirus serostatus. Besides the first cohort of hundreds of subjects, a separate validation cohort made up of 95 to 150 different subjects was used. The study combined high-throughput TCR immunosequencing, statistical association of individual TCRs with disease status, and machine learning to predict cytomegalovirus infection status. A later analysis re-analyzed previously published TCR beta repertoires from roughly 600 donors and added high-resolution HLA genotyping to study TCR occurrence patterns. Rather than drawing on any new phenotypic data, the later analysis identified candidate immune exposures from TCR beta sequences and the way those sequences occurred across donors. An earlier analysis of 587 of the donors used high-throughput TCR beta sequencing to judge whether each TCR beta V gene segment behaved as functional or pseudogenic. Donor age, sex, ethnicity and CMV serostatus were compiled alongside the repertoire data. A later genetic analysis took genome-wide SNP genotypes for about 55% of the 666 donors and used that subset as a discovery cohort. Every discovery cohort repertoire had been produced on one sequencing platform. Both class I and class II loci were covered by HLA typing, at four-digit resolution. Typing coverage differed by locus: A, B, C, DRB1 and DQB1 were typed in about 629-630 donors, DQA1 in about 510, DPA1 in 600 to 610, and DPB1 in 450 to 480. Because of strong linkage in the cohort, five DR-DQ haplotypes were treated as single units for association and clustering. Across 300 to 500 genotyped donors of the cohort, an average of approximately 240,000 unique TCR beta nucleotide sequences per donor were sequenced, and approximately 19% of those sequences were non-productive.

Libraries were prepared through the immunoSEQ multiplex PCR assay. For the multiplex PCR, a mixture combining 60 forward primers for TCR Vbeta segments and 13 reverse primers for TCR Jbeta segments was used. A multiplex PCR assay on genomic DNA amplified the CDR3 region of rearranged TCR beta genes. On the Illumina HiSeq System, the amplified TCR beta libraries were sequenced as 87-base-pair reads. Regarding the original processing steps: A later analysis counted about 80 million unique TCR beta chains across the 650 to 700 repertoires, and 9 million to 14 million of these chains were shared by at least two donors. Raw reads were error-corrected and collapsed into unique sequences with a nearest-neighbor algorithm that merged closely related sequences to remove PCR and sequencing errors. CDR3 sequences were aligned to IMGT reference sequences to assign V, D and J gene segments. For a sequence to be retained, at least a six-nucleotide match to both a V gene segment and a J gene segment was required. A rearrangement was called productive if the CDR3 had no stop codons and remained in frame with V and J, and every other rearrangement was called non-productive. Following IMGT convention, CDR3 was defined as the stretch from the second conserved V-encoded cysteine up to the conserved J-encoded phenylalanine. Sequences without an unambiguous match to a single V gene segment were excluded from the earlier analysis of about 640 of the donors. In an earlier analysis of approximately 500 of the donors, a V segment was called functional when productive rearrangements were above 56.7%, and segregating when the standard deviation between donors exceeded 5%. A statistical classification framework was built to diagnose cytomegalovirus status from the catalog of TCR beta chain sequences. V and J gene assignment, in a later analysis, came from comparing TCR nucleotide sequences with IMGT/GENE-DB human TR gene sequences. In a later analysis, CDR3 sequences and most-parsimonious VDJ recombination scenarios were assigned using the TCRdist pipeline. In a later analysis, every TCR beta chain was defined by the combination of its CDR3 amino acid sequence and its V-gene family, and reads without a unique V-gene family were dropped. A later analysis removed 592 highly shared, low-generation-probability nucleotide sequences to deal with suspected cross-contamination and a sequencing artifact. In a later analysis, a clonal expansion index for each public chain was calculated from normalized within-repertoire ranks of inferred template counts. In a later analysis, generation probabilities were computed using a VDJ recombination model fitted to out-of-frame rearrangements, and the results were checked against IGoR. Hypergeometric tests were used in a later analysis to score TCR-TCR, TCR-HLA and TCR-CMV co-occurrence, with a repertoire-size bias correction applied to the TCR pairs. A later analysis estimated false discovery rates by permuting HLA or CMV assignments 20 times. In a later analysis, co-occurring TCRs were grouped using DBSCAN, and TCRdist sequence similarity was added for clustering within HLA-allele-positive subsets. Repertoires with fewer than 30,000 or more than 120,000 public chains were left out of co-occurrence clustering, as were about five repertoires with anomalous nucleotide sharing. TCRdb limited this immuneACCESS table to in-frame rearrangements with V and J called. A share of clones is missing; checked studies link under half to unresolved V genes, and the rest is unexplained. Clone size and V and J calls were adopted from that table, with D and trimming inferred from the DNA. For this sample the table gives tens of thousands of clones, of which 70% to 80% were detected only once. The ten largest account for 8.4% of the sample.

In the case of this clone: No cognate antigen has been identified for it. One base away there is no much larger clone; base qualities are not given.

CDR1 and CDR2 (MNHEY, SMNVEV) derive from the germline V gene (reference sequence). The CDR3 spans 13 residues, from the cysteine through the phenylalanine. This entry keeps only the CDR3 DNA: 39 bases, framed from base 1. V and J are truncated by 4 bases and 7 bases respectively, leaving an intervening sequence of 13 bases. The paper as a whole reports these results and caveats: Because HLA typing was missing for some donors at each locus, association tests included only the typed subset. Three of the identified cytomegalovirus-associated TCR beta chains were confirmed in vitro to be specific for cytomegalovirus antigens. Some IMGT-functional V segments, including TRBV6-2 and TRBV6-3, could not be distinguished by the 87-base-pair reads and were therefore excluded. It was suggested by the authors that the approach could potentially be generalized to other disease states and immunological phenotypes. When HLA alleles, especially DR and DQ, strongly co-occurred, TCR associations were difficult to assign to individual alleles. Cytomegalovirus status was reported to be diagnosed by the classifier with high specificity and sensitivity in both the original and validation cohorts. A later genetic analysis associated a missense DCLRE1C variant with V-gene and J-gene trimming of TCR beta chains, and an independent cohort replicated the association. In a later analysis, the rate of TCR association differed among HLA loci, with DRB1 alleles having the most associated TCRs and HLA-C alleles having the fewest. Most TCR sequences were observed very rarely across donors, whereas some public TCRs were present in many individuals. A total of roughly 160 TCR beta chains were listed by the study as associated with cytomegalovirus. For the cohort, immune exposure information was limited to CMV serostatus. Because counts were too low, around 17 rarely observed V segments, including chromosome 9 orphons, were left out of the earlier analysis of several hundred of the donors. A cluster of highly shared sequence variants was judged likely to be a technical artifact of the sequencing pipeline. An earlier analysis of approximately 600 of the donors showed that most TCR beta V segments appeared in productive rearrangements either about 87% or about 30% of the time, which broadly matched IMGT annotations. In a later genetic analysis, fewer N-insertions in productive TCRs were reported among donors in an Asian-associated ancestry cluster than the roughly 670-donor mean. Linkage disequilibrium might explain the correlated functional status among segregating V segments, but an unknown experimental factor could not be ruled out. Compared with equally common non-associated chains, HLA-associated TCR beta chains in a later analysis were more clonally expanded and had lower generation probabilities. Sequencing depth was assumed to be roughly uniform across donors in the presence/absence analyses, though that assumption may not hold. In a later analysis, most CMV-associated TCR beta chains were found to appear HLA-restricted, with HLA associations seemingly driven largely by CMV exposure. This cohort had only TCR beta chains sequenced, and the lack of alpha or paired-chain data limited which features could be detected. At a false discovery rate of 0.05, a later analysis linked some 18,000 TCR beta sequences to specific HLA alleles. A further reported finding was that TCR beta sequences accurately predicted the HLA-A and HLA-B alleles for most subjects in the first cohort. Several of the top co-occurrence clusters appeared to be linked to parvovirus B19, influenza, CMV and Epstein-Barr virus, according to a later analysis.

In total, 666 healthy bone marrow donors made up the cohort. At the time of sampling, all cohort members were nominally healthy, though unrecorded immune exposures were likely present. The donor tested CMV seropositive, placing the donor among the 289 seropositive members of the cohort. Each donor provided a peripheral blood sample, and peripheral blood mononuclear cells were used for TCR beta sequencing. Genomic DNA extraction from the blood cell samples was performed with the Qiagen DNeasy Blood Extraction Kit. The material sequenced was PBMCs. Recombination connected TRBV27 to TRBJ1-2; a confident D gene designation cannot be given. The TCR was taken from a woman aged 25 to 45 in good health and CMV-seropositive. In nucleotide form, the sequence is TGTGCCAGCAGTTCCTCCAGGTCTGGTGGCTACACCTTC. The translation is CASSSSRSGGYTF.